This TCR beta chain was obtained from a study of T cell repertoires in aging, cancer and after chemotherapy. Study details: Clear clonal overlap appeared across healthy donor samples taken over several months to years.

V dropped 2 bases and J dropped 0; count of bases not matched to a gene: 4. CDR3 length: 16 residues. Germline assignment: CDR1 SGHDT and CDR2 YYEEEE. The template was genomic DNA from peripheral blood, not RNA. TRB rearrangements spanning V, D and J were amplified using mixed TRB-A/B primers. TCRdb re-called the multiplex PCR reads with MiXCR, one entry per CDR3 protein. The sample includes around 10,000 distinct CDR3 sequences, 38% of them seen just once. The V call is TRBV5-6, the J call TRBJ1-3; 8 positions match TRBD1. The source of this sequence is a human donor in good health. The sequenced sample was blood. As DNA, the CDR3 is TGTGCCAGCAGCTTCGGACAGGGCCTCTCTGGAAACACCATATATTTT. It translates to CASSFGQGLSGNTIYF.